This TCR beta chain is drawn from a study of T cell changes during pregnancy in multiple sclerosis. This clone was detected once. Here immunoSEQ multiplex PCR was the method, and the copy in TCRdb shows in-frame clones only, minus some. Of fewer than 45,000 clones in the sample, roughly 93% were seen once. The sample consisted of CD8+ T cells from peripheral blood mononuclear cells, taken in the third trimester of pregnancy. This TCR was recovered from a female donor with multiple sclerosis, enrolled in a pregnancy study.

Here the CDR3 reads CASSSTGFHSGANVLTF. CDR3 in DNA: TGTGCCAGCAGTTCGACAGGGTTCCACTCTGGGGCCAACGTCCTGACTTTC. The chain uses TRBV28 and TRBJ2-6; 7 bases are a match to TRBD1. CDR3 length equals 17 residues. V shed 4 bases, J shed 0 bases, and the junction held 6 bases outside the gene matches. Germline V CDR1 and CDR2: MDHEN, SYDVKM.